In its sample, the clone carrying this T cell receptor (beta chain) was seen a few times. Its target is not known. This entry comes from a study of blood T cells in healthy people across ages. The study isolated at least 6 million PBMCs from each sample. A sample-barcoded 5' primer and a J-beta primer mix were used in a second PCR of roughly 7 to 12 cycles. TCRdb recomputed calls from the 5' RACE reads with MiXCR, one row per CDR3 protein. The sample contains hundreds of thousands of distinct CDR3 sequences, 35% to 40% of which appear only once. Whole-study findings and limits: Relative to aged donors, long-lived donors carried more naive CD4+ cells and displayed higher diversity. Researchers said unsorted PBMCs prevented a conclusive naive versus antigen-experienced comparison.

The TCR originated in a young man in good health. The specimen sequenced was blood.

The CDR3 sequence: CSARSLGTSGGNLGGTDTQYF. The CDR3 nucleotides read TGCAGTGCTAGGTCGCTTGGGACTAGCGGGGGAAACCTAGGGGGCACAGATACGCAGTATTTT. V and J are TRBV20-1 and TRBJ2-3, with 14 positions matching TRBD2. J gave up 1 base and V 3 bases, and 18 bases lay outside the gene matches. The length of the CDR3 is 21 residues. The germline CDR1 and CDR2 sequences are DFQATT and SNEGSKA (reference sequence).